Reported below is one T cell receptor beta chain. Antigen specificity is unknown. The CDR3 extends over 18 amino acids. Germline V lookup: CDR1 SGHAT, CDR2 FQNNGV. Unmatched junction bases numbered 14, after V lost 1 base and J lost 3 bases. Recipients boosted at about 4 weeks or about 12 weeks are pooled. The sample is drawn from a study of T cell responses to AZD1222 COVID-19 vaccine. Notes on the study in general: White British donors predominated, females outnumbered males, and clonal diversity was possibly underestimated.

Generated by immunoSEQ multiplex PCR, the TCRdb table keeps only in-frame clones and is missing some. This table has 150,000 to 250,000 clones, approximately 91% appearing once. The clonotype originates from an adult who received the AZD1222 COVID-19 vaccine. Sequencing used peripheral blood, obtained 28 days after the second AZD1222 dose. This chain links TRBV11-2 with TRBJ2-7; 8 bases are a match to TRBD2. Here the CDR3 reads CASSLVGLAGPWDYEQYF. CDR3 sequence (DNA): TGTGCCAGCAGCTTAGTGGGTTTAGCGGGGCCCTGGGACTACGAGCAGTACTTC.